This is a list of T cell receptor beta chains from one sample in a study of T cell responses to AZD1222 COVID-19 vaccine. This table comes from immunoSEQ multiplex PCR, and its TCRdb copy is limited to in-frame clones, with some not included. The sample has tens of thousands of clones; 80% to 90% are singletons. The sample consisted of peripheral blood, taken 28 days after the second AZD1222 dose. The source is an adult who received the AZD1222 COVID-19 vaccine. Each CDR3 is given with its conserved first and last residue. A D gene is named only where the DNA matches it firmly. Clone size appears in some rows only: once, few, many, or a class for an expanded clone.

J gene | D gene | V gene | clone size | CDR3 DNA | CDR3 protein
TRBJ2-6 | TRBD2 | TRBV6-1 | NA | TGTGCCAGCAGTGGACTAGCGGGAACCGGGGCCAACGTCCTGACTTTC | CASSGLAGTGANVLTF
TRBJ1-2 | TRBD1 | TRBV3-1/TRBV3-2 | NA | TGTGCCAGCAGCCAAGAGGGGAATCCGCGACAGGGACTTCATGGCTACACCTTC | CASSQEGNPRQGLHGYTF
TRBJ1-2 | NA | TRBV27 | few | TGTGCCAGCAGTTTATCCCTCCCGGGGTACTATGGCTACACCTTC | CASSLSLPGYYGYTF
TRBJ2-2 | NA | TRBV18 | NA | TGTGCCAGCTCACCAGACAGGACCGGGGAGCTGTTTTTT | CASSPDRTGELFF
TRBJ2-7 | TRBD2 | TRBV7-2 | NA | TGTGCCAGCAGCTTAGGGTTTAGCGGGAGGTCCTACGAGCAGTACTTC | CASSLGFSGRSYEQYF
TRBJ2-7 | NA | TRBV7-3 | NA | TGTGCCAGCAGCTCAGTCCAGGGAAGCGAGCAGTACTTC | CASSSVQGSEQYF
TRBJ1-5 | NA | TRBV27 | NA | TGTGCCAGCAGTTTCCGGGAGAATAGCAATCAGCCCCAGCATTTT | CASSFRENSNQPQHF
TRBJ2-2 | NA | TRBV7-9 | NA | TGTGCCAGCAGCTTAGGAAGAACCGGGGAGCTGTTTTTT | CASSLGRTGELFF
TRBJ1-1 | NA | TRBV9 | NA | TGTGCCAGCAGCGTAGTAGGTACGAACACTGAAGCTTTCTTT | CASSVVGTNTEAFF
TRBJ2-5 | TRBD2 | TRBV6-5 | NA | TGTGCCAGCAGCCAAACGACTAGCGAGCAAGAGACCCAGTACTTC | CASSQTTSEQETQYF
TRBJ2-2 | NA | TRBV5-1 | NA | TGCGCCAGCAGCCCCCTCCCAGCAACCGGGGAGCTGTTTTTT | CASSPLPATGELFF
TRBJ1-5 | NA | TRBV19 | NA | TGTGCCAGTAGTTTGGGATGGAATCAGCCCCAGCATTTT | CASSLGWNQPQHF
TRBJ2-7 | TRBD2 | TRBV5-6 | NA | TGTGCCAGCAGCTTGGGCGGGAGTAGCTACGAGCAGTACTTC | CASSLGGSSYEQYF
TRBJ2-7 | TRBD1 | TRBV25-1 | NA | TGTGCCAGCAGTAGGATCGGGACAGGGGACCACGAGCAGTACTTC | CASSRIGTGDHEQYF
TRBJ1-1 | NA | TRBV5-5 | NA | TGTGCCAGCTCCTACGGCCAGGCCCGGGTCGACTCTGAAGCTTTCTTT | CASSYGQARVDSEAFF
TRBJ1-3 | NA | TRBV14 | NA | TGTGCCAGCAGCGAACAGGGAGTGAATGGAAACACCATATATTTT | CASSEQGVNGNTIYF
TRBJ2-7 | NA | TRBV7-8 | NA | TGTGCCAGCAGCTTATTTCGGGAGCGTGGCGAGCAGTACTTC | CASSLFRERGEQYF
TRBJ2-3 | TRBD2 | TRBV3-1/TRBV3-2 | once | TGTGCCAGCAGCCAAGCCGCGGGGGAAGATACGCAGTATTTT | CASSQAAGEDTQYF
TRBJ2-7 | NA | TRBV14 | NA | TGTGCCAGCAGCCAAGAGGTTGGTAGCGCCTACGAGCAGTACTTC | CASSQEVGSAYEQYF
TRBJ2-5 | NA | TRBV7-9 | NA | TGTGCCAGCAGCTTATTAGGGGAGTTCCAAGAGACCCAGTACTTC | CASSLLGEFQETQYF
TRBJ2-7 | NA | TRBV6-5 | once | TGTGCCAGCTGCCGGACAAACTTAGGGGAGCAGTACTTC | CASCRTNLGEQYF
TRBJ1-4 | TRBD1 | TRBV11-3 | NA | TGTGCCTGCGACAGGGGTAATGAAAAACTGTTTTTT | CACDRGNEKLFF
TRBJ1-2 | NA | TRBV16 | NA | TGTGCCAGCAGCCCACAGGGAGAACATGGCTACACCTTC | CASSPQGEHGYTF
TRBJ1-1 | NA | TRBV30 | NA | TGTGCCTGGAGTCCACTGCGCTTGAACACTGAAGCTTTCTTT | CAWSPLRLNTEAFF
TRBJ1-1 | NA | TRBV9 | NA | TGTGCCAGCAGCGGTGGAATGAGAAACACTGAAGCTTTCTTT | CASSGGMRNTEAFF
TRBJ2-2 | TRBD1 | TRBV7-9 | NA | TGTGCCAGCAGCTTAAGGGGACAGGGTGGCACCGGGGAGCTGTTTTTT | CASSLRGQGGTGELFF
TRBJ1-2 | TRBD1 | TRBV19 | NA | TGTGCCAGTAGCCGGGACAGGGACCCCGGCTACACCTTC | CASSRDRDPGYTF
TRBJ2-7 | NA | TRBV7-8 | NA | TGTGCCAGCAGCTCACTACAGGGCTACGAGCAGTACTTC | CASSSLQGYEQYF
TRBJ1-2 | TRBD1 | TRBV4-3 | NA | TGCGCCAGCAGCCAAGATGGAGGGGGCGGTGGCTACACCTTC | CASSQDGGGGGYTF
TRBJ1-2 | NA | TRBV4-2 | NA | TGTGCCAGCAGCCAAGTCGAGGAGGGCTACACCTTC | CASSQVEEGYTF
TRBJ2-2 | TRBD1 | TRBV5-1 | NA | TGCGCCAGCAGCTTCGTTGGGGGGACAGGGGCTTCCGACACCGGGGAGCTGTTTTTT | CASSFVGGTGASDTGELFF
TRBJ1-1 | NA | TRBV28 | NA | TGTGCCAGCAGCTCTACACTAAACACTGAAGCTTTCTTT | CASSSTLNTEAFF
TRBJ2-1 | NA | TRBV18 | NA | TGTGCCAGCTCACCACGGGCTAGCGATTCCTACAATGAGCAGTTCTTC | CASSPRASDSYNEQFF
TRBJ2-7 | NA | TRBV12-3/TRBV12-4 | NA | TGTGCCAGCAGTTTAACAGGGCCCTACGAGCAGTACTTC | CASSLTGPYEQYF
TRBJ1-5 | NA | TRBV2 | NA | TGTGCCAGCAGTGTAGGCCGTAATCAGCCCCAGCATTTT | CASSVGRNQPQHF
TRBJ1-4 | NA | TRBV27 | NA | TGTGCCAGCAGTCCCCGGTGGGGGATTAATGAAAAACTGTTTTTT | CASSPRWGINEKLFF
TRBJ2-1 | NA | TRBV11-3 | NA | TGTGCCAGCAGCCCAAGGACTGGGGGAAGCGAGCAGTTCTTC | CASSPRTGGSEQFF
TRBJ2-2 | TRBD2 | TRBV5-1 | once | TGCGCCAGCAGCGAGAGCGGGAGGGCTGGTGCCGGGGAGCTGTTTTTT | CASSESGRAGAGELFF
TRBJ1-2 | TRBD1 | TRBV6-2/TRBV6-3 | NA | TGTGCCAGCAGCGTCACCGGGACAGGCCCCTATGGCTACACCTTC | CASSVTGTGPYGYTF
TRBJ2-3 | NA | TRBV4-1 | NA | TGCGCCAGCAGCCAAGCCCAAGCGAGTAGGAATACGCAGTATTTT | CASSQAQASRNTQYF
TRBJ2-6 | NA | TRBV11-2 | NA | TGTGCCAGCAGCTTCAGCTCTGGGGCCAACGTCCTGACTTTC | CASSFSSGANVLTF
TRBJ2-1 | TRBD2 | TRBV4-1 | NA | TGCGCCAGCAGCCAATCACTAGCGGGAGAGAGTACAGATGTCTTC | CASSQSLAGESTDVF
TRBJ2-1 | TRBD2 | TRBV7-8 | NA | TGTGCCAGCAGCCCAACTAGCGGGAGGCAGGGCAATGAGCAGTTCTTC | CASSPTSGRQGNEQFF
TRBJ1-4 | NA | TRBV29-1 | NA | TGCAGCGTACGGACAGATCCGACAACTAATGAAAAACTGTTTTTT | CSVRTDPTTNEKLFF
TRBJ1-1 | TRBD1 | TRBV5-6 | NA | TGTGCCAGCAGCGCCCAGCCCACAGGGGTGAACACTGAAGCTTTCTTT | CASSAQPTGVNTEAFF
TRBJ1-1 | TRBD1 | TRBV18 | once | TGTGCCACCAAGGACAGGGGAAACACTGAAGCTTTCTTT | CATKDRGNTEAFF
TRBJ1-2 | TRBD1 | TRBV11-3 | NA | TGTGCCAGCAGCCTACAGGGGCTGGGCTATGGCTACACCTTC | CASSLQGLGYGYTF
TRBJ1-2 | TRBD1 | TRBV10-1 | once | TGCGCCAGCAGTGAGAGCCCGACAGGGAGCCATTCGAATGGCTACACCTTC | CASSESPTGSHSNGYTF
TRBJ2-7 | NA | TRBV27 | NA | TGTGCCAGCAGTTTGACAGCCCTCTCCTACGAGCAGTACTTC | CASSLTALSYEQYF
TRBJ2-1 | TRBD2 | TRBV2 | NA | TGTGCCAGCAGTGAAAGGTTATCGGGACTAGCGGGAGTCCGGTACAATGAGCAGTTCTTC | CASSERLSGLAGVRYNEQFF
TRBJ2-1 | TRBD2 | TRBV18 | NA | TGTGCCAGCTCACCACCCTCGGGAGGGGATGAGCAGTTCTTC | CASSPPSGGDEQFF
TRBJ2-5 | TRBD1 | TRBV19 | NA | TGTGCCAGTAGTCGCATCCCGGGACAGGGGGAAGAGACCCAGTACTTC | CASSRIPGQGEETQYF
TRBJ2-2 | NA | TRBV5-6 | NA | TGTGCCAGCAGCCGGGCCGGGGCCAGCATACCCCGGGAGCTGTTTTTT | CASSRAGASIPRELFF
TRBJ2-7 | NA | TRBV28 | few | TGTGCCAGCAGTTTATCCTACTCGGCGAGTAAACGCGAGCAGTACTTC | CASSLSYSASKREQYF